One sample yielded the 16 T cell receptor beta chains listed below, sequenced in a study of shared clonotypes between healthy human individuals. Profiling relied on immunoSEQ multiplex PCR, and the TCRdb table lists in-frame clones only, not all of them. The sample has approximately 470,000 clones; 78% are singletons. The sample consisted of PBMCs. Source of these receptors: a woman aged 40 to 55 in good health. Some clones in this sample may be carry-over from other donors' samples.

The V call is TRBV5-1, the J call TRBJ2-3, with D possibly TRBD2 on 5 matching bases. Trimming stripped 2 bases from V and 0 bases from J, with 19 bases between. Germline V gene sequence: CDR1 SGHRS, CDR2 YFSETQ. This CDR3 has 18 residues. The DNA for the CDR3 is TGCGCCAGCAGCTTCGGCCTGACGACTATATTTAGCACAGATACGCAGTATTTT. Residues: CASSFGLTTIFSTDTQYF.

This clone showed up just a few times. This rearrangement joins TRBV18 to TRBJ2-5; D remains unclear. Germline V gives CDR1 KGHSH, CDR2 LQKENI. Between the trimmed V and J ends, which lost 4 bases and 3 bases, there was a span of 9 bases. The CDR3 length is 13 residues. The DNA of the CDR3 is TGTGCCAGCTCACTCGCCCTTAAAGAGACCCAGTACTTC. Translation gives CASSLALKETQYF.

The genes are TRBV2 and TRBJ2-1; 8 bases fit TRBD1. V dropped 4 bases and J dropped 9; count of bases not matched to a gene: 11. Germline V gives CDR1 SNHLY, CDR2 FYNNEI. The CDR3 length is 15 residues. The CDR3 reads CASSALDRGVSEQFF. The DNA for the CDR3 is TGTGCCAGCAGTGCCCTCGACAGGGGAGTTAGTGAGCAGTTCTTC. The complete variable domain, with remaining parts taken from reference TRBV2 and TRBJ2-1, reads EPEVTQTPSHQVTQMGQEVILRCVPISNHLYFYWYRQILGQKVEFLVSFYNNEISEKSEIFDDQFSVERPDGSNFTLKIRSTKLEDSAMYFCASSALDRGVSEQFFGPGTRLTVL.

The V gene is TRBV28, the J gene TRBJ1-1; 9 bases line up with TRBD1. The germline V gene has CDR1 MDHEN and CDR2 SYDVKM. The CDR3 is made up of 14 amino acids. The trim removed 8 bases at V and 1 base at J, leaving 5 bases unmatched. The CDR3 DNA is TGTGCCAGCCTGGACAGGGGTGGGAACACTGAAGCTTTCTTT. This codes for CASLDRGGNTEAFF.

The CDR3 nucleotides read TGTGCCAGCAGCGTAGGGACTAGCCTCACAGATACGCAGTATTTT. It translates to CASSVGTSLTDTQYF. This sequence joins TRBV9 and TRBJ2-3; 8 nucleotides align to TRBD2. From germline, CDR1 is SGDLS and CDR2 YYNGEE. V was clipped by 0 bases and J by 2 bases; unmatched bases: 2. This CDR3 spans 15 amino acids.

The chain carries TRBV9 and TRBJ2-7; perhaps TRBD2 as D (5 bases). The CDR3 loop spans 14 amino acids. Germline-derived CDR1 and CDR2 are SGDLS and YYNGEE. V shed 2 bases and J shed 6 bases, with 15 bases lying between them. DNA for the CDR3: TGTGCCAGCAGCGTCGGGGTTTTGGGGTCCGAGCAGTACTTC. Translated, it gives CASSVGVLGSEQYF.

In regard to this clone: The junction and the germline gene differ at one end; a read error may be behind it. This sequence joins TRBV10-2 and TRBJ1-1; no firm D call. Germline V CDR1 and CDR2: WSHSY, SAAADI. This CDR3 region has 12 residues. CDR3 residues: CTSSSMNTEAFF. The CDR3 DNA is TGCACCAGCAGTAGTATGAACACTGAAGCTTTCTTT.

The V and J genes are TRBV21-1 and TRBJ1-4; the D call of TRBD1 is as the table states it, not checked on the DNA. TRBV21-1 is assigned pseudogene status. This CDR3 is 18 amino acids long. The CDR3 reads CASSKRKEQETTNEKLFF. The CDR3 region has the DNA TGTGCCAGCAGCAAAAGGAAGGAACAGGAGACAACTAATGAAAAACTGTTTTTT.

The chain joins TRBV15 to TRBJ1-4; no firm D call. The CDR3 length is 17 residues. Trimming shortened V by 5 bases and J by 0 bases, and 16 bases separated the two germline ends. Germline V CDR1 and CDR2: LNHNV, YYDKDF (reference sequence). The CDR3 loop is CATSPRPTRSTNEKLFF. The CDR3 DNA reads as TGTGCCACCAGCCCTCGCCCCACGCGCTCAACTAATGAAAAACTGTTTTTT.

The CDR3 DNA sequence: TGTGCCAGCAGCTTTCCTAGCGGGAGGGCCACCGGGGAGCTGTTTTTT. Protein product: CASSFPSGRATGELFF. The chain links TRBV11-2 to TRBJ2-2, with 12 bases lining up with TRBD2. The CDR3 runs 16 residues. Germline lookup yields CDR1 SGHAT and CDR2 FQNNGV. V was pared by 3 bases and J by 4 bases, with 3 bases of the junction left unmatched.

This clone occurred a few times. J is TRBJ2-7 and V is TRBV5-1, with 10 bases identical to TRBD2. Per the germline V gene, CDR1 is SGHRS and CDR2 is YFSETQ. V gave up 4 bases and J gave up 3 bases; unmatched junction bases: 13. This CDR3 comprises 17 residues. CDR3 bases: TGCGCCAGCAGCCCCGCCGGTGGGACTAGCGAGATCTACGAGCAGTACTTC. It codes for CASSPAGGTSEIYEQYF. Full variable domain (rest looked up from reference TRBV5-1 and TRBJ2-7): KAGVTQTPRYLIKTRGQQVTLSCSPISGHRSVSWYQQTPGQGLQFLFEYFSETQRNKGNFPGRFSGRQFSNSRSEMNVSTLELGDSALYLCASSPAGGTSEIYEQYFGPGTRLTVT.

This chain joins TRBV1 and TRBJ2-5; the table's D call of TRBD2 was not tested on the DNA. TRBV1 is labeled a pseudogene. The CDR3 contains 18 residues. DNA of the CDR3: TGCACCAGCAGCCAAGATTTGGGACTAGCGGTCCTCCAAGAGACCCAGTACTTC. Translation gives CTSSQDLGLAVLQETQYF.

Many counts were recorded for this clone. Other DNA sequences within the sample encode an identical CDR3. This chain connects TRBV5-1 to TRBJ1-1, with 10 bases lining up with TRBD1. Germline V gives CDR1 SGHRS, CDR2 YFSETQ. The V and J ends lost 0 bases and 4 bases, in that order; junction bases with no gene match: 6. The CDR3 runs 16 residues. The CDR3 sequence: CASSLGTGGLITEAFF. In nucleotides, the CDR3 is TGCGCCAGCAGCTTGGGGACAGGGGGTTTGATCACTGAAGCTTTCTTT. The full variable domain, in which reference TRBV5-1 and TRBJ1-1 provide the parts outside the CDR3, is KAGVTQTPRYLIKTRGQQVTLSCSPISGHRSVSWYQQTPGQGLQFLFEYFSETQRNKGNFPGRFSGRQFSNSRSEMNVSTLELGDSALYLCASSLGTGGLITEAFFGQGTRLTVV.

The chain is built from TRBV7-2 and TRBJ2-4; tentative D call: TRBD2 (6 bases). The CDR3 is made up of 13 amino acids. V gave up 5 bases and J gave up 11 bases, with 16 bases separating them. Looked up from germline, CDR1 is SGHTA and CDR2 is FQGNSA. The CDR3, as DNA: TGTGCCAGCAGCAACAACTGGGACTCAGTTCAGTACTTC. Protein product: CASSNNWDSVQYF.

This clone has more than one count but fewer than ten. CDR3 coding DNA: TGTGCCAGCAGCCAAGATAGGCGCCAGGGGAGTTACTATGGCTACACCTTC. This translates into CASSQDRRQGSYYGYTF. The chain couples TRBV4-2 to TRBJ1-2; D may be TRBD1 (6 bases). The V end was cut by 0 bases, the J end by 3 bases, with 17 bases between. The V gene's germline CDR1 is LGHNA and CDR2 YNFKEQ. CDR3 size: 17 residues.

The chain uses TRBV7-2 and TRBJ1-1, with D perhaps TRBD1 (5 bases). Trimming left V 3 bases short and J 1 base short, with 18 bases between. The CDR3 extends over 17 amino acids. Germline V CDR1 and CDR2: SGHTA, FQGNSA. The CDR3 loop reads CASSLRLTAAQNTEAFF. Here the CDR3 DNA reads TGTGCCAGCAGCTTGAGGCTGACAGCGGCGCAGAACACTGAAGCTTTCTTT.